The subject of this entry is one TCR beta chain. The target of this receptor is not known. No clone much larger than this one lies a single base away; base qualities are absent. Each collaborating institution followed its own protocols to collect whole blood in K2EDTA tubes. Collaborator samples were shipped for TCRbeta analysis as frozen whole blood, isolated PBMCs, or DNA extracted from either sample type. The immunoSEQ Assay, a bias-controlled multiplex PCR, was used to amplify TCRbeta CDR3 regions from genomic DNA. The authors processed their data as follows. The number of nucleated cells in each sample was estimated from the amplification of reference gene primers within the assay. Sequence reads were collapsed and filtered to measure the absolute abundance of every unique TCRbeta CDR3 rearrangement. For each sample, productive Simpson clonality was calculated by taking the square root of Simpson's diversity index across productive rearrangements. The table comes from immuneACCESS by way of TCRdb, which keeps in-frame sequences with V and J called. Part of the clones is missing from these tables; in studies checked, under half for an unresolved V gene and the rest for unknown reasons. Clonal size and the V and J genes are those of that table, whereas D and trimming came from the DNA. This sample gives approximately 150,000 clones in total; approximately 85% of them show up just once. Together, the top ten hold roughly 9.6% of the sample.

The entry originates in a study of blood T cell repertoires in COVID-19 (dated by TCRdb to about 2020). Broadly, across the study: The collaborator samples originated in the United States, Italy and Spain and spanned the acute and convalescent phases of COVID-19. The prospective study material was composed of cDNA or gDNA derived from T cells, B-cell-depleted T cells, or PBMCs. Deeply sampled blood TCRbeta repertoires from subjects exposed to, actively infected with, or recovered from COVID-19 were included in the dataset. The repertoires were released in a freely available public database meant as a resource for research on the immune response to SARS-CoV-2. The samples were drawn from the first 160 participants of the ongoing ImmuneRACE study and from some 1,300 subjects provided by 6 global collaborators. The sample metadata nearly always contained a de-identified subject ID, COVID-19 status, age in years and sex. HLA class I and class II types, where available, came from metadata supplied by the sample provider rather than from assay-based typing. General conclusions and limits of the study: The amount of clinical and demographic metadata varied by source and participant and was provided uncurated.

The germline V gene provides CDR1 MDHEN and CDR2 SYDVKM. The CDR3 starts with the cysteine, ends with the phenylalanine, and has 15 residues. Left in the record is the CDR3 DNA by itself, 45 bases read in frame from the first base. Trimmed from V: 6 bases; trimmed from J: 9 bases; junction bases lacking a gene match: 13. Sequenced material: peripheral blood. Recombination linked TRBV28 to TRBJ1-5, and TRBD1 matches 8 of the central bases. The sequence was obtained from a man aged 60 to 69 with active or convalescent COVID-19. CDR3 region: CASSPTRTGLGPQHF. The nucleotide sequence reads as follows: TGTGCCAGCAGCCCAACCCGGACAGGGCTTGGGCCCCAGCATTTT.